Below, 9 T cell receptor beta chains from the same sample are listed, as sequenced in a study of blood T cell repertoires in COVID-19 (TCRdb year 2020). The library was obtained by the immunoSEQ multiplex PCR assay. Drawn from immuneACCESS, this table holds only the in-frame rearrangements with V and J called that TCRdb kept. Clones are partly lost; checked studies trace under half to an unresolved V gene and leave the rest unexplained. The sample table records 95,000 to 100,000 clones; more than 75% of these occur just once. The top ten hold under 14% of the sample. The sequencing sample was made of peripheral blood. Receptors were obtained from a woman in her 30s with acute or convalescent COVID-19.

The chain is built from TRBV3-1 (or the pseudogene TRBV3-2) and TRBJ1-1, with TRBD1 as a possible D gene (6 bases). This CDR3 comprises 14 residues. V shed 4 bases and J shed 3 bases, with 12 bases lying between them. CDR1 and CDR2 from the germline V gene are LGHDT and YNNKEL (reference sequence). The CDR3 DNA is TGTGCCAGCAGCCTGGGCCAGGGGTACACTGAAGCTTTCTTT. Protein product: CASSLGQGYTEAFF.

CDR3: CASSLRQTDEKLFF. The CDR3 coding sequence is TGTGCCAGCAGTCTTCGACAGACTGATGAAAAACTGTTTTTT. The chain combines TRBV28 with TRBJ1-4; weak D call: TRBD1 (5 bases). The CDR3 totals 14 residues. Germline V gene data show CDR1 as MDHEN and CDR2 as SYDVKM. V was clipped by 5 bases and J by 6 bases, with 13 bases between them.

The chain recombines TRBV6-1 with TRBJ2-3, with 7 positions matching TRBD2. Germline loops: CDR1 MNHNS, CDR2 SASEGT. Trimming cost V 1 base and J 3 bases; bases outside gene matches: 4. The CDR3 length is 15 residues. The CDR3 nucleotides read TGTGCCAGCAGTGAAGGCGGGGGATGGACAGATACGCAGTATTTT. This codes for CASSEGGGWTDTQYF.

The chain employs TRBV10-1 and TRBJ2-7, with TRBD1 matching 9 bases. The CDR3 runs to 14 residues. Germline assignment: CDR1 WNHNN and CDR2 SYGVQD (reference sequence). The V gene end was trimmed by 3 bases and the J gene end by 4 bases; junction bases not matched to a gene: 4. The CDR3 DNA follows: TGCGCCAGCAGTGAACCGGGACAGGGTTACGAGCAGTACTTC. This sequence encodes CASSEPGQGYEQYF.

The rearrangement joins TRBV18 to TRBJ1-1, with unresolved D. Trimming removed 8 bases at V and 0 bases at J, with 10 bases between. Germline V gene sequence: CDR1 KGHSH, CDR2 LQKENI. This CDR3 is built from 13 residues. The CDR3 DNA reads TGTGCCAGCAAAGAATACATGAACACTGAAGCTTTCTTT. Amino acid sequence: CASKEYMNTEAFF. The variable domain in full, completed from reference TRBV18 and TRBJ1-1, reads NAGVMQNPRHLVRRRGQEARLRCSPMKGHSHVYWYRQLPEEGLKFMVYLQKENIIDESGMPKERFSAEFPKEGPSILRIQQVVRGDSAAYFCASKEYMNTEAFFGQGTRLTVV.

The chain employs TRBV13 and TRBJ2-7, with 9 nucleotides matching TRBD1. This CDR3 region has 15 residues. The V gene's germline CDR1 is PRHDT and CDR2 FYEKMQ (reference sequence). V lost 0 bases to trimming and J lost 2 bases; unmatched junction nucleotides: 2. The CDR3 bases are TGTGCCAGCAGCTTAGGGGGACAGGGCGCCTACGAGCAGTACTTC. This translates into CASSLGGQGAYEQYF.

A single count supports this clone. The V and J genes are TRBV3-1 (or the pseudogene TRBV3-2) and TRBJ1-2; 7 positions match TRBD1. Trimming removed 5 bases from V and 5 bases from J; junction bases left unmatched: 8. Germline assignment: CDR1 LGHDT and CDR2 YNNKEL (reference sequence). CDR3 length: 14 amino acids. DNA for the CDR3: TGTGCCAGCAGCTATGGACAGGTCGTATATGGCTACACCTTC. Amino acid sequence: CASSYGQVVYGYTF.

The DNA for the CDR3 is TGTGCCAGCAGCTTACCATGGTCCGCCGGGAGCTCTGGGGCCAACGTCCTGACTTTC. It translates to CASSLPWSAGSSGANVLTF. The V gene is TRBV7-8, the J gene TRBJ2-6, with a tentative D call TRBD2 (6 bases). Trimming cost V 2 bases and J 0 bases, with 17 bases left between them. Germline-derived CDR1 and CDR2 are SGHVS and FQNEAQ. CDR3 length: 19 amino acids.

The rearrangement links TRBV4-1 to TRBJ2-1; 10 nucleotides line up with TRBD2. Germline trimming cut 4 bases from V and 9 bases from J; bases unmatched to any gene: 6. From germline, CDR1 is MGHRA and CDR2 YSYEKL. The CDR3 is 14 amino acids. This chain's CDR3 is CASSRVAGGGEQFF. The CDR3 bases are TGCGCCAGCAGCCGAGTAGCGGGGGGCGGTGAGCAGTTCTTC.